Below, 5 T cell receptor beta chains from the same sample are listed, as sequenced in a study of T cell responses to AZD1222 COVID-19 vaccine. The table came from immunoSEQ multiplex PCR; TCRdb's copy has only in-frame clones and leaves some out. The sample carries about 86,000 clones, approximately 89% recorded once. The sample consisted of peripheral blood, taken on day 0 of AZD1222 vaccination. Every receptor here comes from an adult in good health.

The table lists this clone with a count of one. This rearrangement joins TRBV3-1 (or the pseudogene TRBV3-2) to TRBJ1-3, with D unresolved. The CDR3 spans 19 residues. Germline V CDR1 and CDR2: LGHDT, YNNKEL (reference sequence). V was pared by 0 bases and J by 0 bases, with 18 bases between. CDR3 region: CASSQDIGSGRSSGNTIYF. DNA of the CDR3: TGTGCCAGCAGCCAAGATATCGGTAGCGGGAGAAGCTCTGGAAACACCATATATTTT.

The chain uses TRBV14 and TRBJ2-1; 7 bases fit TRBD2. The length of the CDR3 is 15 residues. CDR1 is SGHDN, CDR2 FVKESK, per germline. The V and J ends lost 4 bases and 8 bases, in that order; junction bases with no gene match: 11. The CDR3 loop is CASSRQKGGPYEQFF. CDR3 nucleotides: TGTGCCAGCAGCCGACAAAAGGGAGGGCCGTATGAGCAGTTCTTC.

This clone occurred a few times. The gene calls are TRBV6-6 and TRBJ2-4; TRBD1 might be the D (5 bases). CDR1 and CDR2 (germline): MNHNY, SVGAGI (reference sequence). Trimming shortened V by 6 bases and J by 2 bases, and 14 bases separated the two germline ends. The CDR3 totals 15 residues. CDR3 amino acids: CASRASRVSKNIQYF. In nucleotides, the CDR3 is TGTGCCAGCAGAGCCTCCAGGGTATCCAAAAACATTCAGTACTTC.

J is TRBJ1-4 and V is TRBV2; D not resolved. Germline loops: CDR1 SNHLY, CDR2 FYNNEI. V lost 6 bases, J lost 13 bases, and 15 bases lay in between. CDR3 size: 12 residues. This CDR3 is CASRVDALVLFF. The DNA of the CDR3 is TGTGCCAGCAGAGTCGACGCACTCGTACTGTTTTTT.

CDR3 in amino acids: CASSEDRVEAFF. As DNA, the CDR3 is TGTGCCAGCAGCGAGGACAGGGTTGAAGCTTTCTTT. The chain joins TRBV5-8 to TRBJ1-1; 8 nucleotides align to TRBD1. CDR3 size: 12 residues. The germline V gene has CDR1 SGHTS and CDR2 YDEGEE. Trimming took 4 bases from V and 7 from J; bases not matched to a gene: 3.